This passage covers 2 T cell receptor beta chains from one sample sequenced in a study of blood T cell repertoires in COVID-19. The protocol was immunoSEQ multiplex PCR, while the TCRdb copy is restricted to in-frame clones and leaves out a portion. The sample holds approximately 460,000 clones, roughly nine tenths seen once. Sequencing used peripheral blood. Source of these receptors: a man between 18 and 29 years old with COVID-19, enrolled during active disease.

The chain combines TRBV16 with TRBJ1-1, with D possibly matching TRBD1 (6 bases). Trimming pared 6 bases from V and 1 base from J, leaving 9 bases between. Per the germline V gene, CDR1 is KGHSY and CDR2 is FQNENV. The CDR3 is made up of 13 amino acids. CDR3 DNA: TGTGCCAGCAGTCTGACAGGGAACACTGAAGCTTTCTTT. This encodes CASSLTGNTEAFF.

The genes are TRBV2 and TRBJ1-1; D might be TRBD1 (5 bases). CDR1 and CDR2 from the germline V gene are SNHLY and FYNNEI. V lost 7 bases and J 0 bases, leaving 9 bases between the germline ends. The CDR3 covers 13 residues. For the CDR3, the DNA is TGTGCCAGCATGGGGGACTTGAACACTGAAGCTTTCTTT. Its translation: CASMGDLNTEAFF.